The 15 T cell receptor beta chains given below trace back to one sample, sequenced in a study of T cell responses to AZD1222 COVID-19 vaccine. Here immunoSEQ multiplex PCR was the method, and the copy in TCRdb shows in-frame clones only, minus some. Seen here are fewer than 150,000 clones, 89% observed once, and the top ten hold around 9.5%. The specimen was peripheral blood, collected 28 days after the second AZD1222 dose. These receptors originate from an adult who received the AZD1222 COVID-19 vaccine.

The chain employs TRBV20-1 and TRBJ1-2, with D unresolved. V lost 3 bases and J 1 base, leaving 6 bases between the germline ends. The germline V gene has CDR1 DFQATT and CDR2 SNEGSKA (reference sequence). The CDR3 is made up of 12 amino acids. The CDR3 is CSASPFNYGYTF. The CDR3, as DNA: TGCAGTGCTAGTCCCTTTAACTATGGCTACACCTTC.

The CDR3 DNA reads TGCGCCAGCAGCCAAGTCCCAGTAGCGGGCCGCCCCTACAATGAGCAGTTCTTC. It translates to CASSQVPVAGRPYNEQFF. The gene calls are TRBV4-1 and TRBJ2-1; 7 bases map to TRBD2. The V and J ends lost 1 base and 2 bases, in that order; junction bases with no gene match: 11. Germline CDR1 reads MGHRA; CDR2 reads YSYEKL. The CDR3 contains 18 residues.

A remark on this clone: The same CDR3 can be traced to other DNA sequences in this sample. The chain has TRBV30 and TRBJ1-1; tentative D call: TRBD1 (6 bases). This CDR3 is built from 13 residues. Between the trimmed V and J ends, which lost 4 bases and 5 bases, there was a span of 14 bases. Germline assignment: CDR1 GTSNPN and CDR2 SVGIG (reference sequence). The CDR3 here is CAWTKTQGTEAFF. In nucleotides, the CDR3 is TGTGCCTGGACCAAGACTCAGGGGACTGAAGCTTTCTTT.

The chain is built from TRBV19 and TRBJ2-7; TRBD2 matches at 8 bases. With V trimmed by 5 bases and J by 1 base, 7 bases remained unmatched. Germline assignment: CDR1 LNHDA and CDR2 SQIVND (reference sequence). The CDR3 spans 15 residues. CDR3: CASSLGSGGSYEQYF. CDR3 in DNA: TGTGCCAGTAGTCTTGGAAGCGGGGGATCCTACGAGCAGTACTTC. Complete variable domain (other parts from reference TRBV19 and TRBJ2-7): DGGITQSPKYLFRKEGQNVTLSCEQNLNHDAMYWYRQDPGQGLRLIYYSQIVNDFQKGDIAEGYSVSREKKESFPLTVTSAQKNPTAFYLCASSLGSGGSYEQYFGPGTRLTVT.

The chain recombines TRBV19 with TRBJ1-1, with a weak D call TRBD1 (5 bases). Germline CDR1 and CDR2: LNHDA and SQIVND (reference sequence). CDR3 size: 14 residues. The ends were cut back, 3 bases at V and 5 bases at J, with 13 bases in the middle. This chain's CDR3 is CASSIGGGRTEAFF. In DNA, the CDR3 is TGTGCCAGTAGTATTGGGGGAGGGAGGACTGAAGCTTTCTTT.

The CDR3 nucleotides read TGTGCCAGCAGCTTTACAGGGGCGGGGAACACTGAAGCTTTCTTT. Residues: CASSFTGAGNTEAFF. This chain links TRBV7-9 with TRBJ1-1, with 7 positions matching TRBD1. Germline CDR1 is SEHNR and CDR2 is FQNEAQ (reference sequence). CDR3 size: 15 residues. V lost 3 bases to trimming and J lost 1 base; unmatched junction nucleotides: 5.

The genes are TRBV12-5 and TRBJ2-1, with TRBD1 identical over 9 bases. CDR3 length: 15 amino acids. Germline loops: CDR1 LGHNT, CDR2 FRNRAP. With 1 base clipped from V and 6 bases from J, the junction kept 4 bases outside the gene matches. The CDR3 DNA sequence: TGTGCTAGTGGTTTGGAACAGGGGGCTCTCAATGAGCAGTTCTTC. Amino acid sequence: CASGLEQGALNEQFF.

This clone was detected many times. This chain joins TRBV2 and TRBJ1-2; the D is unclear. The CDR3 sequence is 14 residues long. Germline V gives CDR1 SNHLY, CDR2 FYNNEI. The V and J ends lost 6 bases and 1 base respectively, with 12 bases between them. CDR3 coding DNA: TGTGCCAGCAGCCCCGACATATATAACTATGGCTACACCTTC. It specifies CASSPDIYNYGYTF.

The chain employs TRBV10-1 and TRBJ1-5; 7 bases agree with TRBD1. Losses at the gene ends were 6 bases for V and 5 bases for J; bases not matched to a gene: 10. From germline, CDR1 is WNHNN and CDR2 SYGVQD (reference sequence). There are 15 residues in the CDR3. The CDR3 here is CASSAGTANDQPQHF. Here the CDR3 DNA reads TGCGCCAGCAGCGCTGGGACAGCCAACGATCAGCCCCAGCATTTT.

This chain uses TRBV18 with TRBJ1-1; no definite D call. The V end lost 0 bases, the J end lost 1 base, and 12 bases lay between the germline ends. The CDR3 totals 16 residues. The germline V gene encodes CDR1 KGHSH and CDR2 LQKENI. Here the CDR3 DNA reads TGTGCCAGCTCACCACCGGCCCCTCCCCAGAACACTGAAGCTTTCTTT. Protein: CASSPPAPPQNTEAFF.

The chain recombines TRBV28 with TRBJ1-2; D is unclear. This CDR3 comprises 13 residues. V was cut by 2 bases and J by 7 bases, with 11 bases left in between. Germline V gene lookup returns CDR1 MDHEN and CDR2 SYDVKM. CDR3 amino acids: CASSLSVGRGYTF. The CDR3 DNA sequence: TGTGCCAGCAGTTTAAGCGTCGGACGTGGCTACACCTTC.

V usage is TRBV6-5 and J usage is TRBJ2-7, with 9 bases matching TRBD1. The germline V gene encodes CDR1 MNHEY and CDR2 SVGAGI. J was trimmed by 5 bases and V by 6 bases; bases with no gene match: 5. The CDR3 has 13 amino acids. The CDR3 nucleotides read TGTGCCAGCAGGAGACAGGGGGGCGACGAGCAGTACTTC. Protein product: CASRRQGGDEQYF.

This clone was recorded once. This chain joins TRBV19 and TRBJ2-1; TRBD1 aligns across 11 bases. This CDR3 has 17 amino acids. V lost 5 bases and J lost 7; bases outside the gene matches: 13. Germline V gives CDR1 LNHDA, CDR2 SQIVND (reference sequence). CDR3: CASSVSSGTGGRNEQFF. In DNA, the CDR3 is TGTGCCAGTAGTGTATCCTCCGGGACAGGGGGAAGGAATGAGCAGTTCTTC.

The chain recombines TRBV5-1 with TRBJ1-2; 9 positions agree with TRBD1. There are 16 residues in the CDR3. The germline gives CDR1 SGHRS, CDR2 YFSETQ. Trimming at V came to 2 bases and at J to 3 bases, leaving 8 bases not matched to a gene. The chain's CDR3 is CASSFLPGQGDYGYTF. The DNA for the CDR3 is TGCGCCAGCAGCTTTCTTCCGGGACAGGGTGACTATGGCTACACCTTC.

The CDR3 loop reads CASSYGGAGGYNEQFF. Here the CDR3 DNA reads TGTGCCAGCAGTTACGGGGGAGCGGGGGGCTACAATGAGCAGTTCTTC. The chain recombines TRBV6-2 or TRBV6-3 with TRBJ2-1; TRBD2 matches 9 bases. V shed 2 bases, J shed 3 bases, and the junction held 5 bases outside the gene matches. Germline V gene lookup returns CDR1 MNHEY and CDR2 SVGEGT. The CDR3 has 16 amino acids.